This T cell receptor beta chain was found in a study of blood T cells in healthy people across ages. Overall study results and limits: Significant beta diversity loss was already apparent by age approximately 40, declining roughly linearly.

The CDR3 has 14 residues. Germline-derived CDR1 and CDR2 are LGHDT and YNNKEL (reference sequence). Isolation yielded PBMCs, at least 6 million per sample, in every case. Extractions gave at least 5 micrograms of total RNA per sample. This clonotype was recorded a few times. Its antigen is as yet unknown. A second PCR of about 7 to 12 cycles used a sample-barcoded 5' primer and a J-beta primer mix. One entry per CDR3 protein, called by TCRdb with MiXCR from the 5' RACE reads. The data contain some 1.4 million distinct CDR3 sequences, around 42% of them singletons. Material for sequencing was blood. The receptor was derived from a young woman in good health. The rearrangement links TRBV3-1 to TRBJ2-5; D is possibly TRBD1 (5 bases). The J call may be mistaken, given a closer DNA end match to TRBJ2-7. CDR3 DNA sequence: TGTGCCAGCAGCCCGACAGTACCTTTGGGCGAGCAGTACTTC. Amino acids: CASSPTVPLGEQYF.